These 20 T cell receptor beta chains were all obtained from the same sample, sequenced in a study of a mutant IDH1 vaccine in newly diagnosed glioma (dated by TCRdb to the early 2020s). The time point label corresponds to: week 11, during vaccination. Each vaccine dose was 300 ug of a 20-mer mutant IDH1 peptide in Montanide, given subcutaneously with topical imiquimod. These receptors lack a known antigen. The receptor library was made with the immunoSEQ multiplex PCR assay. In TCRdb, the immuneACCESS table is reduced to in-frame sequences with V and J assigned. These tables do not hold every clone; where another copy was compared, an unresolved V gene accounts for under half, and the others remain unexplained. Recorded for this sample are fewer than 75,000 clones; about four fifths of them occurred a single time. The ten largest clones capture more than 7.5% of the sample. The specimen comprised PBMCs, sampled from a glioma patient whose treatment included an IDH1 peptide vaccine. These receptors originate from a woman in her forties or fifties with glioma.

The rearrangement joins TRBV6-5 to TRBJ1-5; D not certain. V was cut by 5 bases and J by 4 bases, with 9 bases left in between. The length of the CDR3 is 13 residues. Looked up from germline, CDR1 is MNHEY and CDR2 is SVGAGI. In nucleotides, the CDR3 is TGTGCCAGCAGTCGGACGGAGAATCAGCCCCAGCATTTT. It yields the protein CASSRTENQPQHF.

The chain employs TRBV5-6 and TRBJ2-1; D possibly corresponds to TRBD1 (6 bases). The germline V and J ends were trimmed by 3 bases and 5 bases, with 9 bases remaining between them. Germline assignment: CDR1 SGHDT and CDR2 YYEEEE. The CDR3 covers 13 residues. The CDR3 is CASSWGQNNEQFF. The CDR3 bases are TGTGCCAGCAGCTGGGGGCAGAACAATGAGCAGTTCTTC.

This clone appeared once. The chain employs TRBV6-5 and TRBJ1-5; 8 nucleotides agree with TRBD1. Unmatched junction bases numbered 13, after V lost 6 bases and J lost 12 bases. From germline, CDR1 is MNHEY and CDR2 SVGAGI. The CDR3 runs 14 residues. As DNA, the CDR3 is TGTGCCAGCAGACCCAGGGGGCGCTTCCATCACCAGCATTTT. Translation: CASRPRGRFHHQHF.

The V call is TRBV5-4, the J call TRBJ2-5; TRBD2 matches 10 bases. The germline CDR1 and CDR2 sequences are SGHNT and YYREEE (reference sequence). V lost 1 base, J lost 2 bases, and 2 bases stayed unmatched. The CDR3 has 15 amino acids. In DNA, the CDR3 is TGTGCCAGCAGCTTGAAGCGGGGGGGGCAAGAGACCCAGTACTTC. Amino acids: CASSLKRGGQETQYF.

The J gene is TRBJ1-2, the V gene TRBV9; D is uncertain. The CDR3 runs to 13 residues. Germline assignment: CDR1 SGDLS and CDR2 YYNGEE. Trimming took off 4 bases at V and 7 bases at J, with 14 bases between the two ends. As DNA, the CDR3 is TGTGCCAGCAGCCCCTCCGGCGGGGTTGGCTACACCTTC. Its translation: CASSPSGGVGYTF.

V and J are TRBV18 and TRBJ1-1, with D maybe TRBD1 (6 bases). Germline V gene sequence: CDR1 KGHSH, CDR2 LQKENI. V was trimmed by 5 bases and J by 7 bases, leaving 14 bases between them. The CDR3 loop spans 13 amino acids. The CDR3 DNA reads TGTGCCAGCTCAGGAGGGGGGAGGTATGAAGCTTTCTTT. Translation gives CASSGGGRYEAFF.

The chain links TRBV4-3 to TRBJ1-2; D is perhaps TRBD1 (6 bases). The CDR3 runs to 16 residues. The germline V gene has CDR1 LGHNA and CDR2 YSLEER. The V end lost 6 bases, the J end lost 6 bases, and 23 bases lay between the germline ends. The CDR3 sequence is CASSLSRGAVEDGYTF. The CDR3, as DNA: TGCGCCAGCAGTCTCTCAAGGGGGGCTGTCGAGGATGGCTACACCTTC.

The chain is built from TRBV5-1 and TRBJ1-5, with D possibly matching TRBD1 (5 bases). There are 16 residues in the CDR3. Germline-derived CDR1 and CDR2 are SGHRS and YFSETQ. Between the trimmed V and J ends, which lost 2 bases and 12 bases, there was a span of 24 bases. The CDR3 loop reads CASSLLPGSKGERQHF. The DNA for the CDR3 is TGCGCCAGCAGCTTACTCCCCGGGAGTAAAGGGGAGCGCCAGCATTTT.

The V and J genes are TRBV7-6 and TRBJ2-7; tentative D call: TRBD2 (7 bases). The germline V gene encodes CDR1 SGHVS and CDR2 FNYEAQ. CDR3 length: 14 residues. V dropped 5 bases and J dropped 5 bases, with 16 bases sitting between them. In DNA, the CDR3 is TGTGCCAGCAGCCCGGACTTGGGGGGGCACGAGCAGTACTTC. Amino acids: CASSPDLGGHEQYF.

This clone was detected once. This chain connects TRBV5-1 to TRBJ2-3; a possible D gene is TRBD2 (5 bases). V lost 1 base, J lost 5 bases, and 8 bases lay in between. Germline CDR1 reads SGHRS; CDR2 reads YFSETQ. The CDR3 consists of 13 residues. DNA for the CDR3: TGCGCCAGCAGCTTGCCGGGGTTAGATACGCAGTATTTT. Translation: CASSLPGLDTQYF. Full variable domain (rest looked up from reference TRBV5-1 and TRBJ2-3): KAGVTQTPRYLIKTRGQQVTLSCSPISGHRSVSWYQQTPGQGLQFLFEYFSETQRNKGNFPGRFSGRQFSNSRSEMNVSTLELGDSALYLCASSLPGLDTQYFGPGTRLTVL.

V and J are TRBV7-2 and TRBJ2-1; TRBD2 matches at 9 bases. The CDR3 extends over 15 amino acids. Trimming removed 5 bases from V and 2 bases from J; junction bases left unmatched: 4. Germline loops: CDR1 SGHTA, CDR2 FQGNSA. This chain's CDR3 is CASSATSGPYNEQFF. The CDR3 DNA reads as TGTGCCAGCAGCGCGACTAGCGGACCCTACAATGAGCAGTTCTTC.

The chain combines TRBV10-3 with TRBJ2-3; D uncertain. V was shortened by 6 bases and J by 2 bases, with 3 bases between the two germline ends. Germline loops: CDR1 ENHRY, CDR2 SYGVKD. The CDR3 has 11 residues. The CDR3 DNA follows: TGTGCCATCAGCTACACAGATACGCAGTATTTT. This sequence encodes CAISYTDTQYF.

The chain couples TRBV6-5 to TRBJ2-7; 9 bases map to TRBD2. There are 15 residues in the CDR3. Per the germline V gene, CDR1 is MNHEY and CDR2 is SVGAGI. The V gene end was trimmed by 2 bases and the J gene end by 5 bases; junction bases not matched to a gene: 7. CDR3 in amino acids: CASSYVPSGVDEQYF. DNA for the CDR3: TGTGCCAGCAGTTACGTCCCTAGCGGGGTTGACGAGCAGTACTTC.

CDR3 amino acids: CASSDSGSYNEQFF. DNA of the CDR3: TGTGCCAGCAGTGATAGCGGGTCCTACAATGAGCAGTTCTTC. This chain joins TRBV2 and TRBJ2-1; 7 positions agree with TRBD2. Germline assignment: CDR1 SNHLY and CDR2 FYNNEI. V shed 3 bases and J 1 base; nucleotides not matched to a gene: 0. The CDR3 sequence is 14 residues long.

The chain links TRBV14 to TRBJ1-4; the D gene is possibly TRBD1 (6 bases). V lost 4 bases and J 7 bases, leaving 13 bases between the germline ends. The length of the CDR3 is 14 residues. The germline V gene has CDR1 SGHDN and CDR2 FVKESK. CDR3 loop: CASSPQGGGEKLFF. As DNA, the CDR3 is TGTGCCAGCAGCCCACAGGGTGGTGGTGAAAAACTGTTTTTT.

This clone was found many times. The chain links TRBV14 to TRBJ2-6; 9 bases are shared with TRBD1. CDR1 and CDR2 from the germline V gene are SGHDN and FVKESK. The trim removed 4 bases at V and 6 bases at J, leaving 4 bases unmatched. The CDR3 is 15 residues long. The CDR3 spells CASSRQGGAANVLTF. As DNA, the CDR3 is TGTGCCAGCAGCCGACAGGGGGGAGCGGCCAACGTCCTGACTTTC.

The chain combines TRBV7-8 with TRBJ1-6; no reliable D call. The CDR3 has 12 amino acids. Germline-derived CDR1 and CDR2 are SGHVS and FQNEAQ. Trimming shortened V by 7 bases and J by 7 bases, and 8 bases separated the two germline ends. DNA of the CDR3: TGTGCCAGCACCCTAGCGAATTCACCCCTCCACTTT. Translating it yields CASTLANSPLHF.

The chain joins TRBV4-3 to TRBJ2-7; perhaps TRBD2 as D (6 bases). This CDR3 comprises 13 residues. The V gene lost 10 bases and the J gene lost 4 bases, with 17 bases spanning the gap. Germline CDR1 reads LGHNA; CDR2 reads YSLEER. Here the CDR3 reads CAMRDGPPYEQYF. The CDR3 coding sequence is TGCGCCATGCGGGACGGGCCACCTTACGAGCAGTACTTC.

V gene TRBV30 combines with J gene TRBJ2-7, with TRBD1 identical over 8 bases. There are 12 residues in the CDR3. With V trimmed by 8 bases and J by 3 bases, 6 bases remained unmatched. Germline values: CDR1 GTSNPN, CDR2 SVGIG (reference sequence). DNA for the CDR3: TGTGCCGGGGACAGGAGAAACTACGAGCAGTACTTC. Translated, it gives CAGDRRNYEQYF.

This clone was counted at least ten times. V usage is TRBV19 and J usage is TRBJ1-1; TRBD1 is a possible D gene (5 bases). CDR1 is LNHDA, CDR2 SQIVND, per germline (reference sequence). The V end was cut by 0 bases, the J end by 7 bases, with 9 bases between. The CDR3 is 13 amino acids. The CDR3 reads CASSIEGRGEAFF. The CDR3 DNA is TGTGCCAGTAGTATAGAAGGAAGGGGTGAAGCTTTCTTT.